The 16 T cell receptor beta chains listed next were all sequenced from one sample in a study of cytomegalovirus exposure and HLA in healthy donors. The PCR used 60 Vbeta and 13 Jbeta primers. Data came from immunoSEQ multiplex PCR; TCRdb stores just in-frame clones and leaves some out. The data show more than 95,000 clones, 76% seen once. Sequenced input: PBMCs. These receptors were obtained from a woman aged 18-29 years in good health and CMV-seropositive.

This chain links TRBV28 with TRBJ1-5; tentatively, D is TRBD1 (6 bases). Germline V lookup: CDR1 MDHEN, CDR2 SYDVKM. V lost 3 bases, J lost 9 bases, and 18 bases lay in between. The CDR3 spans 15 residues. The CDR3 is CASSLYRGSRGPQHF. The CDR3, as DNA: TGTGCCAGCAGTTTGTATAGAGGGTCCAGGGGGCCCCAGCATTTT. Drawing the rest from reference TRBV28 and TRBJ1-5, the complete variable domain is DVKVTQSSRYLVKRTGEKVFLECVQDMDHENMFWYRQDPGLGLRLIYFSYDVKMKEKGDIPEGYSVSREKKERFSLILESASTNQTSMYLCASSLYRGSRGPQHFGDGTRLSIL.

The chain carries TRBV7-9 and TRBJ2-7; TRBD1 aligns across 9 bases. Per germline, CDR1 SEHNR and CDR2 FQNEAQ (reference sequence). V trimming: 4 bases; J trimming: 0 bases; junction bases outside the gene matches: 10. This CDR3 contains 17 residues. CDR3 DNA: TGTGCCAGCAGCTCCAGGACAGGGGAGGTGCCCTCCTACGAGCAGTACTTC. It codes for CASSSRTGEVPSYEQYF.

The chain links TRBV7-2 to TRBJ1-4; 7 bases fit TRBD1. The junction had 3 bases not matched to a gene; V was cut back by 1 base and J by 10 bases. This CDR3 contains 13 residues. CDR1 and CDR2 from the germline V gene are SGHTA and FQGNSA. CDR3 sequence: CASSLGTGGKLFF. DNA for the CDR3: TGTGCCAGCAGCTTAGGGACAGGCGGAAAACTGTTTTTT.

The gene calls are TRBV2 and TRBJ2-7; D might be TRBD1 (5 bases). V was trimmed by 6 bases and J by 6 bases, leaving 15 bases between them. CDR1 is SNHLY and CDR2 is FYNNEI in the germline V gene. The CDR3 contains 13 residues. The CDR3 DNA follows: TGTGCCAGCAGGATCAGGGATTCGGGCGAGCAGTACTTC. This translates into CASRIRDSGEQYF.

This clone came up a few times. The chain is built from TRBV27 and TRBJ1-2, with D possibly matching TRBD1 (6 bases). Germline CDR1 and CDR2: MNHEY and SMNVEV (reference sequence). V dropped 2 bases and J dropped 8 bases, with 12 bases sitting between them. The CDR3 is 13 amino acids. Here the CDR3 DNA reads TGTGCCAGCAGTTTAGGGGGGGCGGAGGGCTACACCTTC. This codes for CASSLGGAEGYTF.

Only a few counts were recorded for this clone. The rearrangement links TRBV9 to TRBJ2-3; possibly TRBD2 for D (5 bases). CDR1 is SGDLS, CDR2 YYNGEE, per germline. Trimming removed 0 bases at V and 5 bases at J, with 10 bases between. The CDR3 has 14 residues. As DNA, the CDR3 is TGTGCCAGCAGCGTAGTCCAGGCGGGAGATACGCAGTATTTT. The encoded protein is CASSVVQAGDTQYF.

The J gene is TRBJ2-5, the V gene TRBV4-1; 10 bases are shared with TRBD2. This CDR3 has 17 amino acids. CDR1 MGHRA and CDR2 YSYEKL come from the germline V gene. V lost 1 base to trimming and J lost 4 bases; unmatched junction nucleotides: 9. CDR3 sequence (DNA): TGCGCCAGCAGCCAAGGCCGACTAGCGGGCCTTCGAGAGACCCAGTACTTC. Translation: CASSQGRLAGLRETQYF.

The chain couples TRBV7-2 to TRBJ2-7; no definite D call. This CDR3 spans 13 amino acids. From germline, CDR1 is SGHTA and CDR2 FQGNSA. V dropped 1 base and J dropped 2 bases, with 6 bases sitting between them. CDR3 loop: CASSLGATYEQYF. CDR3 DNA sequence: TGTGCCAGCAGCTTAGGGGCCACCTACGAGCAGTACTTC.

Concerning this clone itself: Other DNA sequences in this sample translate to the same CDR3. J is TRBJ1-6 and V is TRBV2; D gene ambiguous. Germline CDR1 reads SNHLY; CDR2 reads FYNNEI. Trimming left V 5 bases short and J 4 bases short, with 9 bases between. The CDR3 has 14 amino acids. The CDR3 DNA reads as TGTGCCAGCAGTTTGGTGGAGTATAATTCACCCCTCCACTTT. Amino acids: CASSLVEYNSPLHF. The variable domain in full, completed from reference TRBV2 and TRBJ1-6, reads EPEVTQTPSHQVTQMGQEVILRCVPISNHLYFYWYRQILGQKVEFLVSFYNNEISEKSEIFDDQFSVERPDGSNFTLKIRSTKLEDSAMYFCASSLVEYNSPLHFGNGTRLTVT.

J is TRBJ1-5 and V is TRBV7-8; possibly TRBD1 for D (6 bases). The CDR3 runs 15 residues. Germline V CDR1 and CDR2: SGHVS, FQNEAQ. Trimming took off 5 bases at V and 4 bases at J, with 15 bases between the two ends. CDR3 in amino acids: CASSQRGSVNQPQHF. The CDR3 nucleotides are TGTGCCAGCAGCCAGAGGGGGTCAGTTAATCAGCCCCAGCATTTT.

The chain links TRBV7-8 to TRBJ2-5, with 8 bases identical to TRBD2. Losses at the gene ends were 6 bases for V and 4 bases for J; bases not matched to a gene: 7. This CDR3 has 14 residues. CDR1 and CDR2 (germline): SGHVS, FQNEAQ. The CDR3 DNA reads as TGTGCCAGCAGAAGCGGGAGAATACGAGAGACCCAGTACTTC. Its translation: CASRSGRIRETQYF.

As regards this clone: Other DNA sequences of this sample code for an identical CDR3. CDR3 DNA sequence: TGTGCCAGCAGCGCAGGGTACGAGCAGTACTTC. Its protein product is CASSAGYEQYF. The chain recombines TRBV9 with TRBJ2-7; D might be TRBD1 (5 bases). This CDR3 has 11 amino acids. Germline V gene data show CDR1 as SGDLS and CDR2 as YYNGEE. V dropped 3 bases and J dropped 4 bases, with 5 bases sitting between them.

In this sample, this clone turned up a few times. This chain connects TRBV29-1 to TRBJ2-1; 9 bases are a match to TRBD1. The CDR3 length is 12 residues. Losses at the gene ends were 3 bases for V and 10 bases for J; bases not matched to a gene: 4. Germline assignment: CDR1 SQVTM and CDR2 ANQGSEA. The CDR3 DNA reads as TGCAGCGTTGAGGGGACAGGGTACGAGCAGTTCTTC. Its translation: CSVEGTGYEQFF.

To note about this clone: An end of the junction does not agree with germline; a read error may underlie this. The rearrangement uses TRBV20-1 and TRBJ2-7, with 11 nucleotides matching TRBD1. The CDR3 extends over 11 amino acids. Germline V gene lookup returns CDR1 DFQATT and CDR2 SNEGSKA (reference sequence). CDR3: CSAPYRGQGVF. Here the CDR3 DNA reads TGCAGTGCCCCCTACCGGGGACAGGGGGTCTTC.

The V gene is TRBV27, the J gene TRBJ2-1, with TRBD2 matching 10 bases. This CDR3 has 15 residues. V dropped 3 bases and J dropped 5; count of bases not matched to a gene: 4. The V gene's germline CDR1 is MNHEY and CDR2 SMNVEV (reference sequence). The CDR3: CASSFLAGVNNEQFF. CDR3 DNA: TGTGCCAGCAGTTTCCTAGCGGGAGTCAACAATGAGCAGTTCTTC.

V usage is TRBV9 and J usage is TRBJ2-5, with 9 bases that match TRBD1. The end of the DNA aligns better with TRBJ2-7, so the J call may be wrong. The V gene's germline CDR1 is SGDLS and CDR2 YYNGEE. The CDR3 contains 14 residues. In DNA form, the CDR3 reads TGTGCCAGCAGCGGGGGACAGGGTTCCTACGAGCAGTACTTC. It encodes CASSGGQGSYEQYF.